This TCR beta chain was observed in a study of blood T cells in healthy people across ages. Study outcomes and limitations: Diversity of TCR beta per million T cells declined in a roughly linear way with age. Comparison with aged donors showed that long-lived donors had more naive CD4+ cells and higher diversity. Conclusively comparing naive with antigen-experienced cells was impossible with unsorted PBMCs.

The CDR3 covers 14 residues. Trimming removed 5 bases at V and 5 bases at J, with 18 bases between. Germline V gene lookup returns CDR1 SQVTM and CDR2 ANQGSEA. Alongside a J-beta primer mix, a sample-barcoded 5' primer served in a second PCR lasting roughly 6 to 11 cycles. Per sample, CDR3-containing paired-end reads numbered at least 3 million. MiXCR, run by TCRdb on the 5' RACE reads, gives a single entry per CDR3 protein. The sample carries around 1.5 million distinct CDR3 sequences, approximately 59% recorded once. With regard to this clonotype: As yet, its antigen is unknown.

V usage is TRBV29-1 and J usage is TRBJ1-2, with a weak D call TRBD1 (5 bases). Sequencing was done on a sample of blood. This clonotype was sampled from a young man in good health. The DNA for the CDR3 is TGCAGCGTTACTGGCTTGGGGGACGCGTATGGCTACACCTTC. Protein: CSVTGLGDAYGYTF.